This T cell receptor (beta chain) was obtained from a study of metastatic and nonmetastatic thyroid tumors. Study-level background: Repertoires of blood and of tissue (tumor or nodule) from malignant and benign thyroid patients were compared. Study-wide results and limits: According to reports, the diversity of TCR beta was significantly higher in malignant thyroid tumors than in benign nodules, and this held in both blood and tumor samples.

In the original workflow: Using the CDR3 differences seen across clinicopathological groups, the authors built a distant-metastasis classifier for papillary thyroid cancer, which was meant to discriminate distant-metastatic patients. TCRdb reanalyzed the PCR reads via MiXCR. None of the V and J calls come from the authors' own analysis; TCRdb made them. The table shows about 59,000 clones, with about 17% occurring only once. All patients reached thyroid surgery having received no treatment beforehand. Germline CDR1 reads MGHRA; CDR2 reads YSYEKL. CDR3 length equals 18 residues. Trimming pared 4 bases from V and 0 bases from J, leaving 16 bases between. This clone appeared many times. Its antigen is not identified.

The chain is built from TRBV4-1 and TRBJ2-6; possibly TRBD1 for D (6 bases). This receptor was taken from a male donor with papillary thyroid cancer or a benign thyroid nodule (not recorded which). Some clones in this sample may be carry-over from other donors' samples. The sequenced sample was blood. CDR3 region: CASSPRQAVYSGANVLTF. For the CDR3, the DNA is TGCGCCAGCAGCCCGAGACAGGCGGTTTACTCTGGGGCCAACGTCCTGACTTTC.